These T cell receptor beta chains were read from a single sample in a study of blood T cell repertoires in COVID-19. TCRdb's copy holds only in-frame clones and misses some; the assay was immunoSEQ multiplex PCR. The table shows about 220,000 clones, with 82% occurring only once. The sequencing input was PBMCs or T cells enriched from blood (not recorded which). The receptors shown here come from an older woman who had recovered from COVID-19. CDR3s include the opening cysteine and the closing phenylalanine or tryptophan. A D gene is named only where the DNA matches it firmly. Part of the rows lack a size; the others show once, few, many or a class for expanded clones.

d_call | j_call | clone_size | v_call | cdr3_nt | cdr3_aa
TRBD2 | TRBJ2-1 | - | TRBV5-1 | TGCGCCAGCAGCTTGCTGGGACTAGTTTGGGACAATGAGCAGTTCTTC | CASSLLGLVWDNEQFF
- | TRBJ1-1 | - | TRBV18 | TGTGCCAGCTCACCATCGTGGGGGGGGCTCACTGAAGCTTTCTTT | CASSPSWGGLTEAFF
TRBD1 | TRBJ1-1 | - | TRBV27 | TGTGCCAGCAGTTTTTACGGACAGGGAGGGATGAACACTGAAGCTTTCTTT | CASSFYGQGGMNTEAFF
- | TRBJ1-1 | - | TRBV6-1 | TGTGCCAGCAGTGAAACCAGGGGAAAAACTGAAGCTTTCTTT | CASSETRGKTEAFF
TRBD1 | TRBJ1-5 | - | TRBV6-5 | TGTGCCAGCAGTTCCCACAGGGGTGGCAATCAGCCCCAGCATTTT | CASSSHRGGNQPQHF
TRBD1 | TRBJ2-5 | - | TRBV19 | TGTGCCAGTAGTATCCAGGGGGCGCACCAAGAGACCCAGTACTTC | CASSIQGAHQETQYF
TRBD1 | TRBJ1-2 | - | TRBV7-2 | TGTGCCAGCAGCTTAGCGGGACAGGGTATCATGGGCTACACCTTC | CASSLAGQGIMGYTF
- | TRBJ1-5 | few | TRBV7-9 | TGTGCCAGCAGCTTAGGATCGGTTAATAGCAATCAGCCCCAGCATTTT | CASSLGSVNSNQPQHF
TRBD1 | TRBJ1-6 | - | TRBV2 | TGTGCCAGCAGGCCGGGACAGAGCTCCTATAATTCACCCCTCCACTTT | CASRPGQSSYNSPLHF
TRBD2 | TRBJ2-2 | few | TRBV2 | TGTGCCAGCAGTCCGAGACTAGCGGGGACGGGCGGGGAGCTGTTTTTT | CASSPRLAGTGGELFF